A single sample gave rise to the 6 T cell receptor beta chains below, sequenced in a study of blood T cell repertoires in COVID-19. Some clones are missing from TCRdb's copy, which holds only in-frame ones; the method was immunoSEQ multiplex PCR. The table lists some 500,000 clones, 85% to 90% of them singletons. The sequenced sample consisted of peripheral blood. The receptors here all came from a woman in her 50s with COVID-19, enrolled during active disease.

This clone was counted only a few times. The genes are TRBV10-3 and TRBJ2-6; tentative D call: TRBD2 (6 bases). Trimming cost V 7 bases and J 0 bases, with 7 bases left between them. CDR3 size: 14 residues. Per the germline V gene, CDR1 is ENHRY and CDR2 is SYGVKD. The DNA of the CDR3 is TGTGCCATCACCGGGAGCTCTGGGGCCAACGTCCTGACTTTC. Translation: CAITGSSGANVLTF.

The V and J genes are TRBV20-1 and TRBJ2-5; D may be TRBD2 (5 bases). Per germline, CDR1 DFQATT and CDR2 SNEGSKA (reference sequence). Between the trimmed V and J ends, which lost 3 bases and 5 bases, there was a span of 7 bases. The CDR3 loop spans 11 amino acids. The CDR3 nucleotides read TGCAGTGCTAGTCCGGGGGAGACCCAGTACTTC. It encodes CSASPGETQYF.

To note about this clone: Distinct nucleotide sequences in the sample also encode this CDR3. The chain employs TRBV30 and TRBJ1-2, with D perhaps matching TRBD1 (6 bases). Per germline, CDR1 GTSNPN and CDR2 SVGIG (reference sequence). Trimming took off 4 bases at V and 3 bases at J, with 12 bases between the two ends. This CDR3 contains 13 residues. CDR3 coding DNA: TGTGCCTGGAAGGTGGGGGCGTACTATGGCTACACCTTC. Its protein is CAWKVGAYYGYTF.

V and J are TRBV12-3 or TRBV12-4 and TRBJ2-1; no reliable D call. Trimming pared 3 bases from V and 5 bases from J, leaving 8 bases between. This CDR3 spans 13 amino acids. Here the CDR3 DNA reads TGTGCCAGCAGTTTGGTGGAGCACAATGAGCAGTTCTTC. Amino acids: CASSLVEHNEQFF.

In the case of this clone: Other DNA sequences from this sample encode an identical CDR3 as well. V gene TRBV5-1 combines with J gene TRBJ2-3; D might be TRBD1 (6 bases). V shed 3 bases and J shed 4 bases, with 12 bases lying between them. CDR3 size: 14 residues. The germline gives CDR1 SGHRS, CDR2 YFSETQ. The CDR3 region is CASSSTQGSDTQYF. CDR3 DNA sequence: TGCGCCAGCAGCTCCACCCAGGGGTCAGATACGCAGTATTTT.

A few counts support this clone. This chain connects TRBV10-3 to TRBJ2-3; 9 positions match TRBD2. J was trimmed by 3 bases and V by 3 bases; bases with no gene match: 7. This CDR3 has 16 residues. From germline, CDR1 is ENHRY and CDR2 SYGVKD. The DNA for the CDR3 is TGTGCCATCAGTGACTGGGTAGCGGGGGTTACAGATACGCAGTATTTT. Its translation: CAISDWVAGVTDTQYF.